These T cell receptor beta chains were read from a single sample in a study of cytomegalovirus exposure and HLA in healthy donors. Data came from immunoSEQ multiplex PCR; TCRdb stores just in-frame clones and leaves some out. The sample records about 120,000 clones, approximately 74% being singletons. The sequencing sample was made of PBMCs. The receptors come from a man aged 35 to 55 in good health and CMV-seropositive. Each CDR3 is given with its conserved first and last residue. A D gene is named only where the DNA matches it firmly. The listing skips clone size in some rows; elsewhere it reads once, few, many or a size class.

j_call clone_size d_call v_call cdr3_nt cdr3_aa
TRBJ1-5 . TRBD1 TRBV19 TGTGCCAGCAACCGGGACAGGGCTGTAAGAAATCAGCCCCAGCATTTT CASNRDRAVRNQPQHF
TRBJ1-2 . . TRBV29-1 TGCAGCGTTGAAGGGCTAAGGGGCTCGAGAAGCTATGGCTACACCTTC CSVEGLRGSRSYGYTF
TRBJ1-2 . TRBD1 TRBV15 TGTGCCACCAGCAGAGTGGACAGGGGGCCGGGCTATGGCTACACCTTC CATSRVDRGPGYGYTF
TRBJ2-5 . TRBD1 TRBV6-1 TGTGCCAGCAGTGAAAGGGACAGCTACTTTTCGAGCCTCCAAGAGACCCAGTACTTC CASSERDSYFSSLQETQYF
TRBJ2-1 . . TRBV6-5 TGTGCCAGCAGGCTCGGGTCCTACAATGAGCAGTTCTTC CASRLGSYNEQFF
TRBJ2-3 few TRBD2 TRBV10-2 TGCGCCAGCAGTGATAAAAGGCGGGAGAGGGGCACGCAGTATTTT CASSDKRRERGTQYF
TRBJ2-2 . . TRBV5-1 TGCGCCAGCGGAGTCACTGGCACCGGGGAGCTGTTTTTT CASGVTGTGELFF
TRBJ1-3 . TRBD1 TRBV28 TGTGCCAGCAGCTTCGGACAGGGGGTGGAAAACACCATATATTTT CASSFGQGVENTIYF
TRBJ1-6 . . TRBV7-9 TGTGCCAGCAGCCCGTCCGGACAAAGAACGAATTCACCCCTCCACTTT CASSPSGQRTNSPLHF
TRBJ2-2 . TRBD1 TRBV5-1 TGCGCCAGCAGCTTGGGGCCTGGCAGGGGGCACCCCGGGGAGCTGTTTTTT CASSLGPGRGHPGELFF
TRBJ1-4 . TRBD1 TRBV5-8 TGTGCCAGCAGCTTCGGACAGGGGGCCGGGGGGACTAATGAAAAACTGTTTTTT CASSFGQGAGGTNEKLFF
TRBJ2-7 . TRBD1 TRBV19 TGTGCCAGCGCTCCGGACAGGACTTTCTCCTACGAGCAGTACTTC CASAPDRTFSYEQYF
TRBJ2-3 . . TRBV11-3 TGTGCCAGCAGCTTCGTTACAGGGAATACGCAGTATTTT CASSFVTGNTQYF
TRBJ2-7 . TRBD1 TRBV9 TGTGCCAGCAGCGCCTCGCCGGACAGGGTCCCCTACGAGCAGTACTTC CASSASPDRVPYEQYF
TRBJ2-7 . . TRBV6-5 TGTGCCAGCAGTTACTCTCACGGAGGATCCTACGAGCAGTACTTC CASSYSHGGSYEQYF
TRBJ1-5 few . TRBV27 TGTGCCAGCAGGGTCTCAGTAAATCAGCCCCAGCATTTT CASRVSVNQPQHF
TRBJ1-1 . TRBD1 TRBV5-1 TGCGCCAGCAGCCCTGCCCGGACAGGGAGGAATACTGAAGCTTTCTTT CASSPARTGRNTEAFF
TRBJ2-7 . . TRBV2 TGTGCCAGCAGCGTTATACAAAACTACGAGCAGTACTTC CASSVIQNYEQYF
TRBJ1-6 . . TRBV30 TGTGCCTGGAGGGGACACTATAATTCACCCCTCCACTTT CAWRGHYNSPLHF
TRBJ2-2 . TRBD1 TRBV25-1 TGTGCCAGCAGTGTCACACAGGGGGCCGGGGAGCTGTTTTTT CASSVTQGAGELFF
TRBJ2-3 few TRBD2 TRBV13 TGTGCCAGCAGCTTGGTGGGACTAGCGGGAGTGGGAGATACGCAGTATTTT CASSLVGLAGVGDTQYF
TRBJ2-2 . . TRBV5-1 TGCGCCAGCAGCTTGGATTACAGGGCGAACACCGGGGAGCTGTTTTTT CASSLDYRANTGELFF
TRBJ1-1 . . TRBV5-1 TGCGCCAGCAGCTTGGATTTGGGGCAGAACACTGAAGCCTTCTTT CASSLDLGQNTEAFF